This TCR beta chain was retrieved from a study of T cells in Graves' hyperthyroidism and ophthalmopathy. The length of the CDR3 is 8 amino acids, counting both ends. Germline CDR1 and CDR2: SQVTM and ANQGSEA. The investigators amplified TCR beta CDR3 regions from RNA transcripts. Initially, a first-round RT-PCR of the TCR CDR3 employed the HTBI primer set. TCRdb passed the multiplex PCR reads through MiXCR, listing each CDR3 protein once. The table lists about 34,000 distinct CDR3 sequences, 52% of them singletons. Study-wide findings and caveats: From stable hyperthyroidism, ophthalmopathy was separated by a 13 V-J model.

In regard to this clonotype: The target antigen is unknown. No conserved phenylalanine or tryptophan is present at the end of the CDR3, so a read error is the likely explanation. The DNA is omitted, as the CDR3 cannot be located on it reliably, and the CDR3 follows TCRdb's listing.

The sequenced sample consisted of blood. The clonotype comes from a woman aged 35 to 49 with Graves' ophthalmopathy. V is TRBV29-1 and J is TRBJ2-2. The chain's CDR3 is CSVERGSG.